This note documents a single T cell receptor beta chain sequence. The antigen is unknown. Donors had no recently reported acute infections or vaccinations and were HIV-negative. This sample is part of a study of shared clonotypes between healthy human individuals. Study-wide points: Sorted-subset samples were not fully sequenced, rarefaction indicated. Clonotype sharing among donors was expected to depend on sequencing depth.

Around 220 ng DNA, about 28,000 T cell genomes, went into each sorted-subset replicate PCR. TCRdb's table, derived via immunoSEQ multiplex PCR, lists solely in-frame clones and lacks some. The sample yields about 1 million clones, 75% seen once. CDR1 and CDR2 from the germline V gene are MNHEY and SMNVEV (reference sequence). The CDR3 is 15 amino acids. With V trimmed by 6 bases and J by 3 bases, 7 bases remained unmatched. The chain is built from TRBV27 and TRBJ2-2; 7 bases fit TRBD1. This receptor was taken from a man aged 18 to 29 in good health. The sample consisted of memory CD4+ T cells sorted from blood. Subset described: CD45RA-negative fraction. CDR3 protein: CASSTGQVYTGELFF. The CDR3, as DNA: TGTGCCAGCAGCACAGGACAGGTATACACCGGGGAGCTGTTTTTT.